The next 15 T cell receptor beta chains were all read from a single sample in a study of low-dose radiotherapy and immunotherapy resistance in tumors. TRAV- and TRBV-specific primers were used for first-strand cDNA, which covered alpha and beta chains. The authors amplified TCRs for 20 PCR cycles with a constant-region primer and a V-primer adapter. TCRdb re-called the reads with MiXCR, one entry per CDR3 protein. The table has tens of thousands of distinct CDR3 sequences, roughly a third seen once. Time point indicated: before trial treatment. The sample in question was PBMCs, obtained before treatment. These TCRs come from a male donor with gallbladder cancer.

This clonotype was recorded at least ten times. The V call is TRBV2, the J call TRBJ2-7, with 7 bases fitting TRBD2. The CDR3 has 15 residues. J gave up 2 bases and V 3 bases, and 7 bases lay outside the gene matches. Germline lookup yields CDR1 SNHLY and CDR2 FYNNEI. The CDR3: CASSEERLATYEQYF. The CDR3 DNA reads TGTGCCAGCAGTGAGGAGAGACTAGCTACCTACGAGCAGTACTTC.

To note about this clonotype: A single base is all that separates this from a far larger clone, so a read error is likely. The chain joins TRBV28 to TRBJ2-3; tentatively, D is TRBD1 (6 bases). V was trimmed by 6 bases and J by 2 bases, leaving 15 bases between them. CDR3 length equals 15 residues. Germline CDR1 and CDR2: MDHEN and SYDVKM. The CDR3 spells CASSLARGFTDTQYF. CDR3 bases: TGTGCCAGCAGCTTAGCTAGGGGGTTCACAGATACGCAGTATTTT.

J is TRBJ2-7 and V is TRBV11-2; 11 bases fit TRBD2. Trimming took 5 bases from V and 2 from J; bases not matched to a gene: 8. Germline loops: CDR1 SGHAT, CDR2 FQNNGV. CDR3 length: 16 amino acids. The CDR3 DNA reads TGTGCCAGCAGCCTACACGGACTAGCGGGCGCCTACGAGCAGTACTTC. Translated, it gives CASSLHGLAGAYEQYF.

This clonotype is judged medium-sized. The V call is TRBV6-2 or TRBV6-3, the J call TRBJ2-7; D remains unclear. V lost 5 bases to trimming and J lost 4 bases, with 21 bases between them. This CDR3 contains 16 residues. Germline V lookup: CDR1 MNHEY, CDR2 SVGEGT. The CDR3 region is CASSPQRASLGYEQYF. For the CDR3, the DNA is TGTGCCAGCAGTCCCCAACGTGCCAGTTTGGGTTACGAGCAGTACTTC.

This chain links TRBV11-2 with TRBJ2-1; D tentatively fits TRBD1 or TRBD2 (5 bases each). CDR3 length equals 11 residues. V gave up 6 bases and J gave up 15 bases, with 15 bases separating them. Looked up from germline, CDR1 is SGHAT and CDR2 is FQNNGV. CDR3 sequence (DNA): TGTGCCAGCAGAGACATTCGTGGGGGGTTCTTC. Its translation: CASRDIRGGFF.

This clonotype was recorded many times. The chain couples TRBV13 to TRBJ1-4; no clear D. Trimming shortened V by 6 bases and J by 2 bases, and 10 bases separated the two germline ends. Germline loops: CDR1 PRHDT, CDR2 FYEKMQ (reference sequence). This CDR3 has 14 residues. This CDR3 is CASSGRQTNEKLFF. The DNA for the CDR3 is TGTGCCAGCAGTGGACGGCAGACTAATGAAAAACTGTTTTTT.

With respect to this clonotype: This likely came from a read error, as a far larger clone is one base away. This chain links TRBV29-1 with TRBJ2-1, with TRBD2 identical over 12 bases. The CDR3 sequence is 14 residues long. Germline V gives CDR1 SQVTM, CDR2 ANQGSEA. The ends lost 4 bases at V and 10 bases at J; junction bases unmatched: 8. In DNA, the CDR3 is TGCAGCGTTGCGGGACTAGCGGGCCCCTACGAGCAGTTCTTC. Protein sequence: CSVAGLAGPYEQFF.

This clonotype was counted ten times or more. This sequence joins TRBV7-9 and TRBJ1-6; no reliable D call. Germline assignment: CDR1 SEHNR and CDR2 FQNEAQ (reference sequence). Trimming removed 3 bases from V and 2 bases from J, with 14 bases in between. CDR3 length: 17 amino acids. DNA for the CDR3: TGTGCCAGCAGCTTGTCCGGACCCACACCCTATAATTCACCCCTCCACTTT. Translated: CASSLSGPTPYNSPLHF.

As to this clonotype: This probably arose from a read error, given a far larger clone one base away. V usage is TRBV3-1 and J usage is TRBJ1-5; no definite D call. This CDR3 has 15 residues. CDR1 LGHDT and CDR2 YNNKEL come from the germline V gene (reference sequence). CDR3 amino acids: CASSLAPESNQPKHF. As DNA, the CDR3 is TGTGCCAGCAGCTTGGCCCCAGAGAGCAATCAGCCCAAGCATTTT.

By share, this clonotype ranks as medium-sized. This chain links TRBV24-1 with TRBJ2-6; maybe TRBD1 (6 bases). Germline V lookup: CDR1 KGHDR, CDR2 SFDVKD. V was trimmed by 3 bases and J by 2 bases, leaving 10 bases between them. CDR3 length equals 16 residues. CDR3 sequence: CATSDTGIAGANVLTF. The CDR3 nucleotides are TGTGCCACCAGTGATACAGGGATCGCTGGGGCCAACGTCCTGACTTTC.

This clonotype appeared many times. The chain carries TRBV5-4 and TRBJ2-7; possible D gene TRBD2, 5 bases. The CDR3 sequence is 15 residues long. Trimming cost V 4 bases and J 0 bases, with 14 bases left between them. CDR1 and CDR2 from the germline V gene are SGHNT and YYREEE (reference sequence). CDR3 region: CASSKGASSSYEQYF. The CDR3 DNA follows: TGTGCCAGCAGCAAGGGAGCCTCATCCTCCTACGAGCAGTACTTC.

This clonotype was seen many times. This rearrangement joins TRBV6-6 to TRBJ2-1; 11 bases match TRBD2. The CDR3 length is 17 residues. Germline CDR1 reads MNHNY; CDR2 reads SVGAGI (reference sequence). J lost 8 bases, V lost 3 bases, and 12 bases had no gene match. Here the CDR3 reads CASSYGPSGGKMDEQFF. CDR3 nucleotides: TGTGCCAGCAGTTATGGGCCTAGCGGGGGGAAAATGGATGAGCAGTTCTTC.

Only a few counts were recorded for this clonotype. The V gene is TRBV9, the J gene TRBJ2-2; tentative D call: TRBD1 (6 bases). Germline-derived CDR1 and CDR2 are SGDLS and YYNGEE. Trimming took off 1 base at V and 5 bases at J, with 15 bases between the two ends. CDR3 length: 16 residues. CDR3: CASSVRFGGRTGELFF. In nucleotides, the CDR3 is TGTGCCAGCAGCGTACGTTTTGGGGGCAGGACCGGGGAGCTGTTTTTT.

This clonotype has ten or more counts. The chain joins TRBV7-2 to TRBJ2-7; TRBD1 aligns across 9 bases. V lost 1 base and J lost 3; bases outside the gene matches: 4. There are 15 residues in the CDR3. The germline gives CDR1 SGHTA, CDR2 FQGNSA. The CDR3: CASSLETGGIYEQYF. The CDR3 DNA reads TGTGCCAGCAGCTTAGAGACAGGGGGGATCTACGAGCAGTACTTC.

The CDR3 nucleotides read TGTGCCAGCAGCACCCAGGGTTCCTACGAGCAGTACTTC. It specifies CASSTQGSYEQYF. The chain has TRBV7-9 and TRBJ2-1, with a possible D match to TRBD1 (5 bases). Near its end, the DNA agrees better with TRBJ2-7, so the J call may be wrong. The CDR3 consists of 13 residues. Per germline, CDR1 SEHNR and CDR2 FQNEAQ (reference sequence).